This T cell receptor (beta chain) was documented in a study of PD-1 blockade in classical Hodgkin lymphoma. Study-level points and caveats: Lower baseline TCR diversity marked trial partial responders and progressors. What caused the repertoire differences, perhaps disease activity or prior therapy, remains undefined.

No patient escaped relapse after autologous stem cell transplantation, and brentuximab vedotin exposure varied. Sequencing used immunoSEQ multiplex PCR; TCRdb keeps in-frame clones, though not all of them. Of roughly 150,000 clones in the sample, 78% were seen once. Trimming cost V 3 bases and J 7 bases, with 18 bases left between them. The CDR3 length is 16 residues. Germline CDR1 MDHEN, CDR2 SYDVKM. A note on this clone: Its target is not known.

This clonotype was sampled from a human donor with classical Hodgkin lymphoma. The source was peripheral blood mononuclear cells (PBMCs), collected before the second cycle of nivolumab. V is TRBV28 and J is TRBJ1-4; D possibly corresponds to TRBD1 (6 bases). DNA for the CDR3: TGTGCCAGCAGTTTCCGGACAGTCGGGGGGGGTGAAAAACTGTTTTTT. It encodes CASSFRTVGGGEKLFF. The whole variable domain, remainder taken from reference TRBV28 and TRBJ1-4, is DVKVTQSSRYLVKRTGEKVFLECVQDMDHENMFWYRQDPGLGLRLIYFSYDVKMKEKGDIPEGYSVSREKKERFSLILESASTNQTSMYLCASSFRTVGGGEKLFFGSGTQLSVL.